One and the same sample provided the 26 T cell receptor beta chains below, sequenced in a study of CD8+CD57+ T cells in acquired aplastic anemia. Profiling of TCR beta VDJ combinations and CDR3 sequences used genomic DNA as template. TCRdb passed the reads through MiXCR, listing each CDR3 protein once. The sample yields approximately 98,000 distinct CDR3 sequences, 51% seen once. Sequenced input: sorted CD4+, CD8+, or CD8+CD57+ T cells (not recorded which) from PBMCs. The receptors were gathered from a human donor in good health, serving as a control.

The chain recombines TRBV7-8 with TRBJ2-7, with 7 bases identical to TRBD2. The CDR3 sequence is 15 residues long. From germline, CDR1 is SGHVS and CDR2 FQNEAQ. The V and J ends lost 6 bases and 6 bases, in that order; junction bases with no gene match: 14. CDR3 amino acids: CASRAGVGTSSEQYF. CDR3 coding DNA: TGTGCCAGCAGGGCGGGGGTGGGAACCTCTAGCGAGCAGTACTTC.

This clonotype was detected ten times or more. This chain links TRBV29-1 with TRBJ2-5, with D tentatively TRBD2 (6 bases). CDR1 and CDR2 from the germline V gene are SQVTM and ANQGSEA. The CDR3 totals 14 residues. Trimming took 3 bases from V and 5 from J, leaving 16 bases between them. CDR3 in DNA: TGCAGCGTTGAGGCAGGGCTAGCGAAGGAGACCCAGTACTTC. Translating it yields CSVEAGLAKETQYF.

This clonotype has at least ten counts. The gene calls are TRBV4-3 and TRBJ2-1; 10 bases align to TRBD2. The CDR3 has 15 residues. The ends lost 1 base at V and 4 bases at J; junction bases unmatched: 1. Germline-derived CDR1 and CDR2 are LGHNA and YSLEER. The DNA of the CDR3 is TGCGCCAGCAGCCAAGGAGCGGGGGGGTACAATGAGCAGTTCTTC. This gives the protein CASSQGAGGYNEQFF.

This chain uses TRBV10-2 with TRBJ1-2; TRBD1 matches at 10 bases. Germline V CDR1 and CDR2: WSHSY, SAAADI. The CDR3 loop spans 12 amino acids. V lost 5 bases, J lost 11 bases, and 5 bases stayed unmatched. In nucleotides, the CDR3 is TGCGCCAGCAGTCCCCCGGACAGGGGGTACACCTTC. The encoded protein is CASSPPDRGYTF.

The sample holds many counts of this clonotype. The chain recombines TRBV20-1 with TRBJ2-7, with D possibly matching TRBD1 (6 bases). The V end was cut by 0 bases, the J end by 2 bases, with 11 bases between. The CDR3 loop spans 14 amino acids. From germline, CDR1 is DFQATT and CDR2 SNEGSKA (reference sequence). Here the CDR3 DNA reads TGCAGTGCTAGAGATCGGGACACAGCCTACGAGCAGTACTTC. Protein product: CSARDRDTAYEQYF.

The V and J genes are TRBV29-1 and TRBJ2-7; D uncertain. Trimming took 0 bases from V and 3 from J, leaving 6 bases between them. The CDR3 contains 12 residues. Germline-derived CDR1 and CDR2 are SQVTM and ANQGSEA. CDR3 amino acids: CSVEEDGYEQYF. The CDR3 nucleotides read TGCAGCGTTGAAGAAGATGGCTACGAGCAGTACTTC.

The sample holds many counts of this clonotype. The V call is TRBV5-8, the J call TRBJ1-1; D remains ambiguous. The CDR3 covers 15 residues. V lost 0 bases and J 8 bases, leaving 17 bases between the germline ends. The germline V gene has CDR1 SGHTS and CDR2 YDEGEE. In DNA form, the CDR3 reads TGTGCCAGCAGCTTGGCCGCGGCTAAATTCGTCGAAGCTTTCTTT. It encodes CASSLAAAKFVEAFF.

This clonotype turned up a few times. The chain couples TRBV10-3 to TRBJ2-1, with 7 positions matching TRBD1. There are 12 residues in the CDR3. The V and J ends lost 6 bases and 5 bases, in that order; junction bases with no gene match: 1. The germline V gene encodes CDR1 ENHRY and CDR2 SYGVKD. The CDR3 protein is CAIRDRDNEQFF. CDR3 DNA sequence: TGTGCCATCAGAGACAGGGACAATGAGCAGTTCTTC.

This chain uses TRBV19 with TRBJ1-5; D call uncertain. The CDR3 extends over 15 amino acids. The germline V and J ends were trimmed by 5 bases and 3 bases, with 14 bases remaining between them. The V gene's germline CDR1 is LNHDA and CDR2 SQIVND (reference sequence). CDR3 in amino acids: CASSSVVGFNQPQHF. The CDR3 DNA reads as TGTGCCAGTAGTTCCGTTGTGGGGTTCAATCAGCCCCAGCATTTT.

V and J are TRBV19 and TRBJ1-5, with a weak D call TRBD1 (6 bases). Germline-derived CDR1 and CDR2 are LNHDA and SQIVND (reference sequence). The CDR3 runs 14 residues. V lost 5 bases, J lost 6 bases, and 14 bases lay in between. The CDR3 here is CASSPGVRGQPQHF. The DNA of the CDR3 is TGTGCCAGTAGTCCAGGGGTAAGGGGTCAGCCCCAGCATTTT. The whole variable domain, filled in from reference TRBV19 and TRBJ1-5, reads DGGITQSPKYLFRKEGQNVTLSCEQNLNHDAMYWYRQDPGQGLRLIYYSQIVNDFQKGDIAEGYSVSREKKESFPLTVTSAQKNPTAFYLCASSPGVRGQPQHFGDGTRLSIL.

In its sample, this clonotype was seen a few times. The chain employs TRBV29-1 and TRBJ2-3; TRBD2 is a possible D gene (6 bases). This CDR3 has 14 residues. With 5 bases removed from V and 3 bases from J, the gap between germline ends came to 15 bases. Looked up from germline, CDR1 is SQVTM and CDR2 is ANQGSEA. CDR3 amino acids: CSVIGGALTDTQYF. In nucleotides, the CDR3 is TGCAGCGTTATAGGCGGGGCCTTGACAGATACGCAGTATTTT.

The rearrangement joins TRBV11-2 to TRBJ2-3; D is unclear. In germline, CDR1 is SGHAT, CDR2 FQNNGV. The CDR3 runs to 16 residues. With 5 bases removed from V and 0 bases from J, the gap between germline ends came to 15 bases. In DNA, the CDR3 is TGTGCCAGCAGCCCCCTAGGGTTGAGGAGCACAGATACGCAGTATTTT. Residues: CASSPLGLRSTDTQYF.

The genes are TRBV14 and TRBJ1-5, with no clear D. This CDR3 has 14 amino acids. The germline CDR1 and CDR2 sequences are SGHDN and FVKESK. V was cut by 7 bases and J by 3 bases, with 13 bases left in between. The CDR3 DNA reads TGTGCCAGCAACACGGGGTCGCCCAATCAGCCCCAGCATTTT. The encoded protein is CASNTGSPNQPQHF.

This clonotype was seen at least ten times. The chain has TRBV9 and TRBJ1-1, with 7 nucleotides matching TRBD1. Germline-derived CDR1 and CDR2 are SGDLS and YYNGEE. The CDR3 runs 14 residues. V gave up 4 bases and J gave up 3 bases; unmatched junction bases: 6. Here the CDR3 DNA reads TGTGCCAGCAGCCCTCAGGGGGAAGACACTGAAGCTTTCTTT. Its translation is CASSPQGEDTEAFF.

The chain combines TRBV6-2 or TRBV6-3 with TRBJ1-2; possible D gene TRBD1, 5 bases. Trimming removed 7 bases at V and 4 bases at J, with 10 bases between. Germline lookup yields CDR1 MNHEY and CDR2 SVGEGT. The CDR3 is 12 amino acids. In DNA form, the CDR3 reads TGTGCCAGCAACCAGGGTATCTATGGCTACACCTTC. It encodes CASNQGIYGYTF.

This clonotype has just a few counts. This chain connects TRBV2 to TRBJ2-7, with 7 bases lining up with TRBD1. The V segment lost 5 bases and the J segment 0 bases; nucleotides outside the gene matches: 4. Germline-derived CDR1 and CDR2 are SNHLY and FYNNEI. This CDR3 comprises 14 residues. The CDR3 reads CASSRQGSSYEQYF. CDR3 in DNA: TGTGCCAGCAGTAGACAGGGTAGCTCCTACGAGCAGTACTTC.

This clonotype appeared many times. V and J are TRBV6-1 and TRBJ1-4; D is possibly TRBD1 (5 bases). The germline V and J ends were trimmed by 5 bases and 7 bases, with 14 bases remaining between them. Germline V lookup: CDR1 MNHNS, CDR2 SASEGT. There are 14 residues in the CDR3. The CDR3 loop reads CASSPEGRSEKLFF. The CDR3 DNA sequence: TGTGCCAGCAGTCCAGAGGGACGGAGTGAAAAACTGTTTTTT.

J is TRBJ1-4 and V is TRBV25-1, with D unresolved. CDR3 length equals 12 residues. V was cut by 6 bases and J by 5 bases, with 7 bases left in between. Germline V gene lookup returns CDR1 MGHDK and CDR2 SYGVNS. As DNA, the CDR3 is TGTGCCAGCAGCGGGATCAATGAAAAACTGTTTTTT. Protein product: CASSGINEKLFF.

This chain joins TRBV13 and TRBJ2-7; TRBD1 might be the D (5 bases). This CDR3 region has 17 residues. Between the trimmed V and J ends, which lost 5 bases and 0 bases, there was a span of 20 bases. The germline gives CDR1 PRHDT, CDR2 FYEKMQ (reference sequence). CDR3 DNA: TGTGCCAGCAGCGCAAACCCAGGGAATCCCGACTCCTACGAGCAGTACTTC. Translation: CASSANPGNPDSYEQYF.

This chain connects TRBV7-2 to TRBJ2-3, with 9 positions matching TRBD1. The V gene's germline CDR1 is SGHTA and CDR2 FQGNSA. The CDR3 is made up of 16 amino acids. J lost 4 bases, V lost 0 bases, and 5 bases had no gene match. CDR3 DNA sequence: TGTGCCAGCAGCTTAGCCGAGGGACAGGGATCAGATACGCAGTATTTT. It is translated as CASSLAEGQGSDTQYF.

The V and J genes are TRBV15 and TRBJ2-7; 7 nucleotides align to TRBD2. The CDR3 has 15 amino acids. Germline values: CDR1 LNHNV, CDR2 YYDKDF (reference sequence). Trimming cost V 0 bases and J 2 bases; bases outside gene matches: 4. The CDR3: CATSRDGEGTYEQYF. CDR3 sequence (DNA): TGTGCCACCAGCAGAGATGGGGAGGGGACCTACGAGCAGTACTTC. Filled out from reference TRBV15 and TRBJ2-7, the complete variable domain reads DAMVIQNPRYQVTQFGKPVTLSCSQTLNHNVMYWYQQKSSQAPKLLFHYYDKDFNNEADTPDNFQSRRPNTSFCFLDIRSPGLGDTAMYLCATSRDGEGTYEQYFGPGTRLTVT.

V usage is TRBV6-2 or TRBV6-3 and J usage is TRBJ1-2; D is undetermined. The V end was cut by 6 bases, the J end by 6 bases, with 14 bases between. The CDR3 is 13 amino acids. Germline CDR1 is MNHEY and CDR2 is SVGEGT. The CDR3 DNA is TGTGCCAGCAGCTCCAGGACGAGTAATGGCTACACCTTC. The encoded protein is CASSSRTSNGYTF.

The table lists this clonotype with many counts. The V and J genes are TRBV7-2 and TRBJ2-3; 11 bases fit TRBD2. The germline CDR1 and CDR2 sequences are SGHTA and FQGNSA. The V gene end was trimmed by 5 bases and the J gene end by 2 bases; junction bases not matched to a gene: 6. This CDR3 is 16 amino acids long. DNA for the CDR3: TGTGCCAGCAGCCTTTCTAGCGGGGGGAACACAGATACGCAGTATTTT. Amino acids: CASSLSSGGNTDTQYF.

This clonotype has at least ten counts. The chain combines TRBV13 with TRBJ1-1; D unclear. Germline loops: CDR1 PRHDT, CDR2 FYEKMQ (reference sequence). CDR3 length: 14 residues. V lost 1 base and J 4 bases, leaving 10 bases between the germline ends. The CDR3 DNA reads TGTGCCAGCAGCTTAGTCCGGGGAGGCACTGAAGCTTTCTTT. As protein: CASSLVRGGTEAFF.

The J gene is TRBJ2-5, the V gene TRBV19; D may be TRBD1 (6 bases). V lost 1 base, J lost 5 bases, and 14 bases lay in between. Germline loops: CDR1 LNHDA, CDR2 SQIVND (reference sequence). The CDR3 is 15 residues long. DNA for the CDR3: TGTGCCAGTAGTATAGCCCGGGACCAGGGGGAGACCCAGTACTTC. It encodes CASSIARDQGETQYF.

This clonotype has at least ten counts. This rearrangement joins TRBV27 to TRBJ2-3; 7 nucleotides agree with TRBD2. The V and J ends lost 0 bases and 2 bases, in that order; junction bases with no gene match: 5. The CDR3 is made up of 16 amino acids. Germline CDR1 and CDR2: MNHEY and SMNVEV (reference sequence). The CDR3 DNA reads TGTGCCAGCAGTTTATCCTGGGGGGGGAACACAGATACGCAGTATTTT. Translated, it gives CASSLSWGGNTDTQYF.